This T cell receptor beta chain was recorded in a study of CD8+ T cells in alopecia areata. Overall study context: Treated patients swallowed 5 to 10 mg of oral tofacitinib twice daily.

Points from the study as a whole: The study found TCR sharing across patients less clear than in mice, possibly for HLA reasons.

cDNA reverse transcribed from extracted RNA served as the sequencing template. Profiled with immunoSEQ multiplex PCR; TCRdb holds only in-frame clones, not every one. The table lists some 130,000 clones, about 46% of them singletons. Comments on this clone: The antigen is undetermined.

Alopecia areata patients provided lesional scalp punch biopsies and peripheral blood. The specimen was CD8+ T cells sorted from blood, collected at week 0. This receptor was identified in a human donor with alopecia areata.

The CDR3 coding sequence is TGTGCCAGCAGCTTCAACCGGCATCAAGAGACCCAGTACTTC. Residues: CASSFNRHQETQYF. The chain employs TRBV13 and TRBJ2-5; D is unclear. Germline V gives CDR1 PRHDT, CDR2 FYEKMQ (reference sequence). CDR3 size: 14 residues. Trimming took off 3 bases at V and 2 bases at J, with 10 bases between the two ends.